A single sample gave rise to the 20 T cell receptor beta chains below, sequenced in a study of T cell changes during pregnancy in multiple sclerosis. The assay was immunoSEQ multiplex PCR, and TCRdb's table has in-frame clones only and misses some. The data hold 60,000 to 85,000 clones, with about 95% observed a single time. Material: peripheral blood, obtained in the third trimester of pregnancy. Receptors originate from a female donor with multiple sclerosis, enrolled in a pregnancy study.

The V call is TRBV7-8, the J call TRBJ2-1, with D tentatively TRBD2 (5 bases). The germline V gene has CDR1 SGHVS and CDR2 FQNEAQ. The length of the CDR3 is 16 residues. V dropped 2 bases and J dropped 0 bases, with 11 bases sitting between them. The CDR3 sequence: CASSLRGLTSYNEQFF. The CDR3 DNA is TGTGCCAGCAGCTTAAGAGGGCTCACCTCCTACAATGAGCAGTTCTTC. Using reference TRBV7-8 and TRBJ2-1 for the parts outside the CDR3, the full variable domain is GAGVSQSPRYKVAKRGQDVALRCDPISGHVSLFWYQQALGQGPEFLTYFQNEAQLDKSGLPSDRFFAERPEGSVSTLKIQRTQQEDSAVYLCASSLRGLTSYNEQFFGPGTRLTVL.

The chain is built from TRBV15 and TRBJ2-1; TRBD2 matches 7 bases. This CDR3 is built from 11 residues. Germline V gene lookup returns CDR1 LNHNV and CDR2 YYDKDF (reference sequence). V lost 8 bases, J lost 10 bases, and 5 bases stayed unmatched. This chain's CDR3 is CATAGDGEQFF. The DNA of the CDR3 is TGTGCCACCGCGGGGGACGGAGAGCAGTTCTTC.

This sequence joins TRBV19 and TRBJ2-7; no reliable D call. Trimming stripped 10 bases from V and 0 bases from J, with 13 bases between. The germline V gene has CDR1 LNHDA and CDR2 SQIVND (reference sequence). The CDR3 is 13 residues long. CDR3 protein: CATRPGSSYEQYF. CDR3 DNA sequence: TGTGCCACCCGGCCGGGTAGCTCCTACGAGCAGTACTTC.

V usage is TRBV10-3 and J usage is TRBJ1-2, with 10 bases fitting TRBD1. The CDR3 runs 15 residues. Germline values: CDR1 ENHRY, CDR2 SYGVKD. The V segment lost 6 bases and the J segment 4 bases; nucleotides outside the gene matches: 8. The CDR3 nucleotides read TGTGCCATCAGCGATGGGACAGGGGCGCCCTATGGCTACACCTTC. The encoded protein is CAISDGTGAPYGYTF.

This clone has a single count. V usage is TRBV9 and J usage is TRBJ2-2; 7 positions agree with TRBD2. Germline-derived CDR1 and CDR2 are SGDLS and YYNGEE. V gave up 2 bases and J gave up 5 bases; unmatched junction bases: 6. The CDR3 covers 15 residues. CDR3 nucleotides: TGTGCCAGCAGCGTGGGGCGGGGGTCAACCGGGGAGCTGTTTTTT. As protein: CASSVGRGSTGELFF.

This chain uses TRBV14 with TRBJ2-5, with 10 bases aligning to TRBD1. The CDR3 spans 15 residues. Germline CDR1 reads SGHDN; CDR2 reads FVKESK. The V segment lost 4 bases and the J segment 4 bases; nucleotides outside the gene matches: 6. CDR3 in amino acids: CASSPRDRGGETQYF. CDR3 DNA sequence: TGTGCCAGCAGCCCTCGGGACAGGGGAGGAGAGACCCAGTACTTC.

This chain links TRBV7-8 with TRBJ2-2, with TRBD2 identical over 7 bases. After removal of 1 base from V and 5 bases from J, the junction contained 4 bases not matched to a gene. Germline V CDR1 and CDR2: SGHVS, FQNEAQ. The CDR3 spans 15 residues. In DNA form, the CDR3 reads TGTGCCAGCAGCTTAGGCGGGGGATATACCGGGGAGCTGTTTTTT. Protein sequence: CASSLGGGYTGELFF. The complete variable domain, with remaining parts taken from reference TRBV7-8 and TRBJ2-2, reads GAGVSQSPRYKVAKRGQDVALRCDPISGHVSLFWYQQALGQGPEFLTYFQNEAQLDKSGLPSDRFFAERPEGSVSTLKIQRTQQEDSAVYLCASSLGGGYTGELFFGEGSRLTVL.

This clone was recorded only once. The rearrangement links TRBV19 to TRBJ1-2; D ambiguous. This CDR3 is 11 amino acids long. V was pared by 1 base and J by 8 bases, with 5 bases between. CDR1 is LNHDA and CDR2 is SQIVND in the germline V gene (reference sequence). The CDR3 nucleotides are TGTGCCAGTAGTATAGGAGCCGGCTACACCTTC. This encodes CASSIGAGYTF.

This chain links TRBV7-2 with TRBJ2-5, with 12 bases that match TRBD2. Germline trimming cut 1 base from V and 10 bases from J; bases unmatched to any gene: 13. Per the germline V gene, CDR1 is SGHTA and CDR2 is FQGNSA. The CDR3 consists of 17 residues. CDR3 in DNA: TGTGCCAGCAGCTTAGGTTCGGCTAGCGGGGGGGCGTCTAGCCAGTACTTC. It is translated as CASSLGSASGGASSQYF. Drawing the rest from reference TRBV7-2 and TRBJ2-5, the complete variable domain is GAGVSQSPSNKVTEKGKDVELRCDPISGHTALYWYRQSLGQGLEFLIYFQGNSAPDKSGLPSDRFSAERTGGSVSTLTIQRTQQEDSAVYLCASSLGSASGGASSQYFGPGTRLLVL.

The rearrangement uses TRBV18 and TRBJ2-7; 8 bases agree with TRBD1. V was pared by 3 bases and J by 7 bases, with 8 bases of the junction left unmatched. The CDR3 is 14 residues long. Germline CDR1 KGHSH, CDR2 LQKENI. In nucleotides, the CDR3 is TGTGCCAGCTCACCGAGTCAGGGGGCGGGTGAGCAGTACTTC. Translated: CASSPSQGAGEQYF.

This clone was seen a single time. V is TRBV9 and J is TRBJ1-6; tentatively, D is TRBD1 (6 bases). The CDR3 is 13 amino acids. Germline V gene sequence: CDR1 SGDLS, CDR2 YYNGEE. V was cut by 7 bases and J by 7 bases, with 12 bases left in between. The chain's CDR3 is CASGDRFNSPLHF. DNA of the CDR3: TGTGCCAGCGGCGACAGGTTCAATTCACCCCTCCACTTT.

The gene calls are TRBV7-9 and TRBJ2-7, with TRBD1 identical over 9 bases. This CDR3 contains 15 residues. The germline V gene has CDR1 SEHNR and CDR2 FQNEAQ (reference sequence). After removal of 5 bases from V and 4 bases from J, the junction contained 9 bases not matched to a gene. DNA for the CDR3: TGTGCCAGCAGCCGTTGGAGGACAGGGGCATACGAGCAGTACTTC. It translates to CASSRWRTGAYEQYF.

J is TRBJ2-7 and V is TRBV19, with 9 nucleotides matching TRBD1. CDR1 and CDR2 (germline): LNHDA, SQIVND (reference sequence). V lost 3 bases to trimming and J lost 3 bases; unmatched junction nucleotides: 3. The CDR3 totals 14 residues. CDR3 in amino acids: CASSMAGQGYEQYF. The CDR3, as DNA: TGTGCCAGTAGTATGGCGGGACAGGGCTACGAGCAGTACTTC.

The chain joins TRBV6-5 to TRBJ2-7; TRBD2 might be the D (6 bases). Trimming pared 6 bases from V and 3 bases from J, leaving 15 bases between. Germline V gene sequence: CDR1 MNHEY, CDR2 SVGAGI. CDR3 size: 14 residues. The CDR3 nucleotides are TGTGCCAGCAGACTAGGGAGGAGCGGCTACGAGCAGTACTTC. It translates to CASRLGRSGYEQYF.

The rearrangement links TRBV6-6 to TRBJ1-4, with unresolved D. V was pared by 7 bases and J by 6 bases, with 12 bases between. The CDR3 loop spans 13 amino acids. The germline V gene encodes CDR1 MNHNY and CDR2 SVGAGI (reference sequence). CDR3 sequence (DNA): TGTGCCAGCACCAGGCTTTATGATGAAAAACTGTTTTTT. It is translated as CASTRLYDEKLFF.

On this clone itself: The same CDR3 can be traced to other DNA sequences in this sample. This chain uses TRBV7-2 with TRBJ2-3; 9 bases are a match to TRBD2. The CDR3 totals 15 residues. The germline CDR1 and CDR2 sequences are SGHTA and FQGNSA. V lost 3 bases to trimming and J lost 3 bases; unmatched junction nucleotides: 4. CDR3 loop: CASSFSSGGTDTQYF. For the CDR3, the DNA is TGTGCCAGCAGCTTTTCCAGCGGGGGGACAGATACGCAGTATTTT.

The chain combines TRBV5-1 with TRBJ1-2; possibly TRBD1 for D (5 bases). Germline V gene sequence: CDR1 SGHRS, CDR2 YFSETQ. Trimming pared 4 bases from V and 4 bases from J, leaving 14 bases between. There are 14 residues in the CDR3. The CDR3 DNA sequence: TGCGCCAGCAGCCAGACGCTAGGGGTCTATGGCTACACCTTC. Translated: CASSQTLGVYGYTF.

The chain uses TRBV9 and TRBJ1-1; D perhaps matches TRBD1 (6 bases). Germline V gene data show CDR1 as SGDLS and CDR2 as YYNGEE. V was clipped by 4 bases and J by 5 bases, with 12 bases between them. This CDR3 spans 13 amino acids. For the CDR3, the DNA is TGTGCCAGCAGCACCAGGGGAGGGACTGAAGCTTTCTTT. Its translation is CASSTRGGTEAFF.

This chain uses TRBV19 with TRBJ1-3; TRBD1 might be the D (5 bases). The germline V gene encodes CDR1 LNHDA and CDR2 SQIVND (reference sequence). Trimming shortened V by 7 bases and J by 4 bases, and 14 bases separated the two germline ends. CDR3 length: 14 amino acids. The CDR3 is CASTYRGPGNTIYF. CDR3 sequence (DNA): TGTGCCAGTACTTATAGGGGCCCGGGAAACACCATATATTTT.

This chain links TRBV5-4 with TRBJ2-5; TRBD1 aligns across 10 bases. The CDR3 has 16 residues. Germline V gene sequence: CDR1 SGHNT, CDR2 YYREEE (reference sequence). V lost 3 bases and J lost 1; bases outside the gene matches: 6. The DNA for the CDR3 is TGTGCCAGCAGCTGGGCGGACAGGGGGAGCCAAGAGACCCAGTACTTC. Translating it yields CASSWADRGSQETQYF.